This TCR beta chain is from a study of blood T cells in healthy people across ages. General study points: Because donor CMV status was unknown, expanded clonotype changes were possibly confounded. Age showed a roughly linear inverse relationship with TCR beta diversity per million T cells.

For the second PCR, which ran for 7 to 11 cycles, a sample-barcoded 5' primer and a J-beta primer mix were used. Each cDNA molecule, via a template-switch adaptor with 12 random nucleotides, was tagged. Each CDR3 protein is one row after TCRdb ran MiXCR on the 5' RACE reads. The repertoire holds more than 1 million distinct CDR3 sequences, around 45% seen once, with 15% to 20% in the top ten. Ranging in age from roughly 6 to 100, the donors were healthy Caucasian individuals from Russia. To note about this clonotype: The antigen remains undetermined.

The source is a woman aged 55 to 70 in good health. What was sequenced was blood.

CDR3: CATSRSVEEQFF. The CDR3 DNA reads as TGTGCCACCAGCAGGTCAGTAGAAGAGCAGTTCTTC. The chain employs TRBV15 and TRBJ2-1; no clear D gene. Germline V CDR1 and CDR2: LNHNV, YYDKDF (reference sequence). The CDR3 has 12 amino acids. Trimming pared 3 bases from V and 10 bases from J, leaving 10 bases between.